Listed here are 3 T cell receptor beta chains from one sample, sequenced in a study of blood T cell repertoires in COVID-19. Sequenced by immunoSEQ multiplex PCR; TCRdb stores in-frame clones only, minus some. The sample shows approximately 350,000 clones, approximately 87% of them seen only once. Sequenced sample: peripheral blood. These TCRs come from a woman aged 45 to 65 with COVID-19, enrolled during active disease.

The chain employs TRBV19 and TRBJ2-1; D ambiguous. Germline lookup yields CDR1 LNHDA and CDR2 SQIVND (reference sequence). The CDR3 is made up of 14 amino acids. V lost 6 bases and J 4 bases, leaving 13 bases between the germline ends. CDR3 bases: TGTGCCAGTAGACCGGTTCTCAATTACAATGAGCAGTTCTTC. Translating it yields CASRPVLNYNEQFF.

The chain is built from TRBV6-6 and TRBJ2-7; the match to TRBD2 covers 12 bases. Germline V lookup: CDR1 MNHNY, CDR2 SVGAGI (reference sequence). This CDR3 comprises 15 residues. With 2 bases clipped from V and 1 base from J, the junction kept 0 bases outside the gene matches. The CDR3 region is CASSYGTSGSYEQYF. The CDR3 DNA sequence: TGTGCCAGCAGTTACGGGACTAGCGGGTCCTACGAGCAGTACTTC.

The sample holds one count of this clone. This chain joins TRBV2 and TRBJ1-1; maybe TRBD1 (5 bases). V shed 7 bases and J shed 1 base, with 10 bases lying between them. Germline CDR1 reads SNHLY; CDR2 reads FYNNEI. CDR3 length equals 13 residues. The CDR3 bases are TGTGCCAGCAAAGACAGCCGGAACACTGAAGCTTTCTTT. This sequence encodes CASKDSRNTEAFF.